This T cell receptor (beta chain) was sequenced for a study of T cells after yellow fever vaccination. V dropped 6 bases and J dropped 0; count of bases not matched to a gene: 5. The CDR3 length is 14 residues. Germline lookup yields CDR1 MNHEY and CDR2 SVGEGT. TCRdb called the 5' RACE reads again in MiXCR, with one record for every CDR3 protein. Here the sample spans some 400,000 distinct CDR3 sequences, around a sixth being singletons. The clonotype was recovered from a man between 18 and 35 years old who received the YFV17D yellow fever vaccine. The sequenced sample was PBMCs, obtained before the yellow fever booster vaccination. The rearrangement joins TRBV6-2 or TRBV6-3 to TRBJ2-7; 7 positions match TRBD2. The CDR3 region has the DNA TGTGCCAGCAGGGCAGCGGGGCGCTCCTACGAGCAGTACGTC. It codes for CASRAAGRSYEQYV.